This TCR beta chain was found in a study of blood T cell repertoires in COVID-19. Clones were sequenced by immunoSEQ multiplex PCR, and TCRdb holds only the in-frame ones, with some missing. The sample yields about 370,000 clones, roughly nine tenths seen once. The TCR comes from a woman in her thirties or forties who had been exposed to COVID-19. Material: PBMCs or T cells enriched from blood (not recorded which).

In DNA, the CDR3 is TGTGCCACCAGCAGACTAGGAAACTATGGCTACACCTTC. It is translated as CATSRLGNYGYTF. The chain recombines TRBV15 with TRBJ1-2; no firm D call. The CDR3 sequence is 13 residues long. V gave up 2 bases and J gave up 2 bases, with 6 bases separating them. CDR1 and CDR2 (germline): LNHNV, YYDKDF (reference sequence).